Shown below are 15 T cell receptor beta chains from a single sample sequenced in a study of cytomegalovirus exposure and HLA in healthy donors. Generated by immunoSEQ multiplex PCR, the TCRdb table keeps only in-frame clones and is missing some. This table holds 100,000 to 150,000 clones, about 96% found once. Sequenced: PBMCs. These TCRs come from a man aged 18 to 29 in good health and CMV-seronegative.

The J gene is TRBJ1-1, the V gene TRBV11-1; D not resolved. The germline CDR1 and CDR2 sequences are SGHAT and FQDESV (reference sequence). This CDR3 spans 12 amino acids. Deletions cut 5 bases from V and 8 bases from J, with 12 bases between. CDR3 coding DNA: TGTGCCAGCAGCCGACACCCTCGGGAAGCTTTCTTT. It specifies CASSRHPREAFF.

The gene calls are TRBV13 and TRBJ1-1; 9 bases agree with TRBD1. V shed 5 bases, J shed 8 bases, and the junction held 15 bases outside the gene matches. The CDR3 runs to 16 residues. Germline V gene data show CDR1 as PRHDT and CDR2 as FYEKMQ (reference sequence). Written as DNA, the CDR3 is TGTGCCAGCAGCGATCGACGACAGGGGGGGACCCCGGAAGCTTTCTTT. Its translation is CASSDRRQGGTPEAFF.

This chain links TRBV7-9 with TRBJ1-2; 9 nucleotides agree with TRBD1. V dropped 1 base and J dropped 5; count of bases not matched to a gene: 2. Germline lookup yields CDR1 SEHNR and CDR2 FQNEAQ (reference sequence). The CDR3 is 14 residues long. The CDR3 loop reads CASSLDGTGYGYTF. CDR3 sequence (DNA): TGTGCCAGCAGCTTAGATGGGACAGGGTATGGCTACACCTTC.

The J gene is TRBJ1-1, the V gene TRBV19; 10 bases fit TRBD1. The CDR3 runs 16 residues. Germline V gives CDR1 LNHDA, CDR2 SQIVND (reference sequence). J lost 3 bases, V lost 3 bases, and 7 bases had no gene match. CDR3 amino acids: CASSIRPGTGDTEAFF. DNA of the CDR3: TGTGCCAGTAGTATTAGGCCCGGGACAGGGGACACTGAAGCTTTCTTT.

The chain couples TRBV27 to TRBJ1-5; D is possibly TRBD1 (6 bases). Trimming took 8 bases from V and 10 from J, leaving 18 bases between them. The germline V gene encodes CDR1 MNHEY and CDR2 SMNVEV (reference sequence). The CDR3 runs 13 residues. CDR3 amino acids: CASPRTVRGPQHF. Written as DNA, the CDR3 is TGTGCCAGCCCCCGGACAGTGAGAGGCCCCCAGCATTTT.

V usage is TRBV19 and J usage is TRBJ2-7, with 7 bases that match TRBD2. V shed 3 bases and J 2 bases; nucleotides not matched to a gene: 16. Germline assignment: CDR1 LNHDA and CDR2 SQIVND (reference sequence). This CDR3 spans 18 amino acids. The CDR3 DNA is TGTGCCAGTAGTATGCGGACTAGTACCCCATTCTTAACCTACGAGCAGTACTTC. This encodes CASSMRTSTPFLTYEQYF.

The chain joins TRBV7-6 to TRBJ2-1, with 7 bases fitting TRBD2. V dropped 7 bases and J dropped 7; count of bases not matched to a gene: 10. The CDR3 is 14 residues long. Per the germline V gene, CDR1 is SGHVS and CDR2 is FNYEAQ. The CDR3 nucleotides are TGTGCCAGCATCTCTGGACTAGGGGCTAATGAGCAGTTCTTC. It encodes CASISGLGANEQFF.

This clone has a single count. This chain uses TRBV7-2 with TRBJ1-5, with D perhaps matching TRBD1 (5 bases). V lost 1 base and J 6 bases, leaving 16 bases between the germline ends. Per germline, CDR1 SGHTA and CDR2 FQGNSA. The CDR3 consists of 16 residues. DNA for the CDR3: TGTGCCAGCAGCTTAGGTGCATCGGGGGTGGCTCAGCCCCAGCATTTT. Protein sequence: CASSLGASGVAQPQHF.

The chain has TRBV7-3 and TRBJ1-2; TRBD1 aligns across 7 bases. The trim removed 5 bases at V and 6 bases at J, leaving 9 bases unmatched. Germline CDR1 is SGHTA and CDR2 is FQGTGA. CDR3 length: 14 amino acids. The CDR3: CASSDRQGSDGYTF. As DNA, the CDR3 is TGTGCCAGCAGCGACCGACAGGGTTCGGATGGCTACACCTTC.

The rearrangement joins TRBV7-9 to TRBJ1-4; D possibly corresponds to TRBD1 (6 bases). V lost 8 bases, J lost 3 bases, and 25 bases lay in between. Germline V CDR1 and CDR2: SEHNR, FQNEAQ (reference sequence). The CDR3 has 18 amino acids. CDR3 region: CASRSLGGDGHSNEKLFF. DNA for the CDR3: TGTGCCAGCCGCTCCTTAGGGGGGGACGGGCATTCTAATGAAAAACTGTTTTTT.

This clone was counted a single time. The CDR3 region has the DNA TGTGCCAGCAGTCTCGGACAGGACAATGAGCAGTTCTTC. Its protein product is CASSLGQDNEQFF. The V and J genes are TRBV6-5 and TRBJ2-1, with 7 positions matching TRBD1. Germline V gene lookup returns CDR1 MNHEY and CDR2 SVGAGI. The V gene end was trimmed by 5 bases and the J gene end by 5 bases; junction bases not matched to a gene: 3. CDR3 length: 13 residues.

The count of this clone is one. V usage is TRBV18 and J usage is TRBJ2-1; TRBD2 matches at 8 bases. The CDR3 is 15 amino acids. J was trimmed by 8 bases and V by 3 bases; bases with no gene match: 9. Germline lookup yields CDR1 KGHSH and CDR2 LQKENI. This chain's CDR3 is CASSPLREGLYEQFF. The CDR3 DNA reads as TGTGCCAGCTCACCGCTCCGGGAGGGTCTGTATGAGCAGTTCTTC.

The chain recombines TRBV25-1 with TRBJ1-2, with TRBD1 identical over 8 bases. Per germline, CDR1 MGHDK and CDR2 SYGVNS. The CDR3 is 17 amino acids. Trimming at V came to 1 base and at J to 7 bases, leaving 14 bases not matched to a gene. DNA for the CDR3: TGTGCCAGCAGTGAATCAGCGGCAGGGGGCGCTTCTACTGGCTACACCTTC. It translates to CASSESAAGGASTGYTF.

The rearrangement uses TRBV5-6 and TRBJ2-7; D is perhaps TRBD2 (6 bases). Germline V CDR1 and CDR2: SGHDT, YYEEEE. The CDR3 length is 14 residues. The V and J ends lost 1 base and 4 bases respectively, with 12 bases between them. The CDR3 sequence: CASSLYGSRYEQYF. In DNA, the CDR3 is TGTGCCAGCAGCTTGTACGGGAGCAGGTACGAGCAGTACTTC.

This chain links TRBV6-5 with TRBJ2-1, with 9 bases matching TRBD2. The J segment lost 4 bases and the V segment lost 4 bases, leaving 5 bases of the junction unmatched. This CDR3 spans 15 amino acids. Germline loops: CDR1 MNHEY, CDR2 SVGAGI. CDR3 DNA: TGTGCCAGCAGTTTTAGCGGGAGTAGATACAATGAGCAGTTCTTC. It encodes CASSFSGSRYNEQFF.